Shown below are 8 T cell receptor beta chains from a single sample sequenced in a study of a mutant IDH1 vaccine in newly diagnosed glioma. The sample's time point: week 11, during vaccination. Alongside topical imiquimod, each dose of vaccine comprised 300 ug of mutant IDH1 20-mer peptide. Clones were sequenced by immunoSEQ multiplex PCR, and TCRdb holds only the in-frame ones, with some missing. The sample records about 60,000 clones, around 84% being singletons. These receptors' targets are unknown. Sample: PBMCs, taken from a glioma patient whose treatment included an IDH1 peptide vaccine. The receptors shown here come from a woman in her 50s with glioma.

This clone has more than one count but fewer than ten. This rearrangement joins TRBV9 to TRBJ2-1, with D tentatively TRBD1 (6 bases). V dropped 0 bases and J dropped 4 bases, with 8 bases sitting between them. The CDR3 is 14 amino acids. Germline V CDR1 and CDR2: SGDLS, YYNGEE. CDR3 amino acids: CASSVGTEYNEQFF. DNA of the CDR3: TGTGCCAGCAGCGTAGGGACAGAGTACAATGAGCAGTTCTTC.

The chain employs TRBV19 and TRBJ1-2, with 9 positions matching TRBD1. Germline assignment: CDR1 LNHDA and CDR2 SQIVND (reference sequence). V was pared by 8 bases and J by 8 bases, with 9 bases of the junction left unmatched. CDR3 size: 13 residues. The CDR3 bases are TGTGCCAGTCAGGTACAGGGGGCGTGGGGCTACACCTTC. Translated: CASQVQGAWGYTF.

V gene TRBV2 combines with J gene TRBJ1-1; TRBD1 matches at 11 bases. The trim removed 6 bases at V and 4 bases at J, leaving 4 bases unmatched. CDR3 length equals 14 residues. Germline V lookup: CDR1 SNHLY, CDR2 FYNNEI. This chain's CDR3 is CASRGTGGGTEAFF. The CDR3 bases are TGTGCCAGCAGGGGGACAGGGGGAGGCACTGAAGCTTTCTTT.

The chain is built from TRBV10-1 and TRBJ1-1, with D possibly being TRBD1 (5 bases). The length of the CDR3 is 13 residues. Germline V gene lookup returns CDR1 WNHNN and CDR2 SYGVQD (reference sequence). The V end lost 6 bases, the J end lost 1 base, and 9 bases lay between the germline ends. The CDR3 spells CASRETANTEAFF. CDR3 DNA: TGCGCCAGCAGGGAGACAGCGAACACTGAAGCTTTCTTT.

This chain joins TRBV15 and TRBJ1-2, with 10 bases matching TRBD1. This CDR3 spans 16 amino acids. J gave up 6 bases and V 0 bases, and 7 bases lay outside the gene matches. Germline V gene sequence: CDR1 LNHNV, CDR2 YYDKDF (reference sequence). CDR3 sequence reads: CATSRDQVGTGDGYTF. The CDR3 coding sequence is TGTGCCACCAGCAGAGATCAAGTGGGGACAGGGGATGGCTACACCTTC.

CDR3 in DNA: TGTGCCAGCAGCGTAGGTTTAGCGGGGGCCACAGATACGCAGTATTTT. Residues: CASSVGLAGATDTQYF. V and J are TRBV9 and TRBJ2-3; 9 positions agree with TRBD2. Trimming took 0 bases from V and 2 from J; bases not matched to a gene: 4. Germline V gives CDR1 SGDLS, CDR2 YYNGEE. CDR3 length: 16 residues.

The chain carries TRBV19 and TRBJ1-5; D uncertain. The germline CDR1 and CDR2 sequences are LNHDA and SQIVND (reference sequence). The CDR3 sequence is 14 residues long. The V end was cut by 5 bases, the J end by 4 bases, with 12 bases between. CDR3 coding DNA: TGTGCCAGTAGTCTCCGGGTCTTGAATCAGCCCCAGCATTTT. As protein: CASSLRVLNQPQHF.

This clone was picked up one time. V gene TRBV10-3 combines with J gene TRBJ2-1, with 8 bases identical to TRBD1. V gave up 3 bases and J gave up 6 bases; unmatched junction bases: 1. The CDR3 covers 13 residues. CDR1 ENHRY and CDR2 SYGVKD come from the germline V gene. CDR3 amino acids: CAISETGGNEQFF. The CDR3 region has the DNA TGTGCCATCAGTGAAACAGGGGGCAATGAGCAGTTCTTC.